A single sample gave rise to the 4 T cell receptor beta chains below, sequenced in a study of shared T cell receptors in the human thymus. Measured with immunoSEQ multiplex PCR; TCRdb has only the in-frame clones, and not every one. Of 600,000 or so clones listed, around 87% are singletons. These same records also appear under a second study, on human thymus T cells.

The specimen was thymocytes. These receptors were obtained from a boy under two years old with a congenital heart defect.

The V and J genes are TRBV28 and TRBJ1-2; no clear D. The CDR3 is made up of 15 amino acids. CDR1 is MDHEN, CDR2 SYDVKM, per germline. Trimming removed 2 bases from V and 5 bases from J, with 15 bases in between. In nucleotides, the CDR3 is TGTGCCAGCAGTTTAGGTCCCCTCCCCCAGTATGGCTACACCTTC. Amino acid sequence: CASSLGPLPQYGYTF.

This chain links TRBV11-2 with TRBJ2-2; 7 bases align to TRBD2. The CDR3 has 18 amino acids. V lost 0 bases and J lost 4; bases outside the gene matches: 11. Germline assignment: CDR1 SGHAT and CDR2 FQNNGV. The CDR3 loop reads CASSLDRVAGVITGELFF. DNA for the CDR3: TGTGCCAGCAGCTTAGATCGGGTGGCGGGAGTGATCACCGGGGAGCTGTTTTTT.

The rearrangement links TRBV5-1 to TRBJ2-1; a possible D gene is TRBD2 (5 bases). Germline CDR1 is SGHRS and CDR2 is YFSETQ. V lost 5 bases and J 9 bases, leaving 12 bases between the germline ends. The CDR3 is made up of 12 amino acids. The CDR3, as DNA: TGCGCCAGCAGACTCCTAGGAGGTGAGCAGTTCTTC. It is translated as CASRLLGGEQFF.

The rearrangement joins TRBV11-2 to TRBJ1-3; D is perhaps TRBD1 (6 bases). Per the germline V gene, CDR1 is SGHAT and CDR2 is FQNNGV. The CDR3 is made up of 16 amino acids. The ends were cut back, 4 bases at V and 0 bases at J, with 13 bases in the middle. CDR3 DNA: TGTGCCAGCAGCTCTTGGGGGCTCCTCTCTGGAAACACCATATATTTT. Its protein product is CASSSWGLLSGNTIYF.